Each of the 16 T cell receptor beta chains below was sequenced from the same sample in a study of T cells in Graves' hyperthyroidism and ophthalmopathy (dated by TCRdb to about 2019). Receptors were amplified or captured by multiplex PCR. Sequencing took place on an Illumina HiSeq 2000. The TCR beta CDR3 regions were amplified from RNA transcripts. The TCR CDR3 was subjected to a first round of RT-PCR using the HTBI primer set and the Qiagen OneStep RT-PCR kit. TCRdb trimmed public reads at Q25 via fastp, called clones via MiXCR and kept in-frame beta chains. Rows with a matching CDR3 protein are joined into one entry that keeps the most common DNA and genes. The sample records approximately 380,000 distinct CDR3 sequences, around 15% of which are singletons. The ten biggest clones cover over 25% of the sample. Sequencing was done on a sample of blood. Source of these receptors: a man aged 50-59 years with Graves' ophthalmopathy.

This clonotype appeared many times. The chain recombines TRBV5-1 with TRBJ2-7; possibly TRBD1 for D (6 bases). V lost 6 bases, J lost 3 bases, and 22 bases lay in between. This CDR3 comprises 16 residues. In germline, CDR1 is SGHRS, CDR2 YFSETQ. This CDR3 reads CASNSGQGISNYEQYF. CDR3 sequence (DNA): TGCGCCAGCAACTCTGGGCAGGGGATCTCCAACTACGAGCAGTACTTC.

This clonotype appeared many times. The chain has TRBV18 and TRBJ2-1; D might be TRBD2 (6 bases). Trimming cost V 0 bases and J 0 bases, with 9 bases left between them. The CDR3 spans 16 residues. CDR1 is KGHSH and CDR2 is LQKENI in the germline V gene. Written as DNA, the CDR3 is TGTGCCAGCTCACCACCGGTGGGGGGCTCCTACAATGAGCAGTTCTTC. This gives the protein CASSPPVGGSYNEQFF.

Points on this clonotype: A read error may produce the germline difference seen at one junction end. This chain links TRBV7-9 with TRBJ2-1; D is unclear. The CDR3 has 16 amino acids. CDR1 and CDR2 (germline): SEHNR, FQNEAQ (reference sequence). Here the CDR3 reads CVSSPLNPSVRNEQFF. The DNA for the CDR3 is TGTGTCAGCAGCCCTCTTAACCCTTCCGTCCGCAATGAGCAGTTCTTC.

CDR3 in DNA: TGTGCCATCCGCCGGACAGGAGTGAACACTGAAGCTTTCTTT. This gives the protein CAIRRTGVNTEAFF. The gene calls are TRBV10-3 and TRBJ1-1, with 7 bases aligning to TRBD1. V was clipped by 8 bases and J by 0 bases; unmatched bases: 6. Germline V lookup: CDR1 ENHRY, CDR2 SYGVKD. The CDR3 runs 14 residues.

This clonotype was observed many times. The genes are TRBV29-1 and TRBJ2-5; 8 nucleotides agree with TRBD1. Germline trimming cut 5 bases from V and 5 bases from J; bases unmatched to any gene: 4. Looked up from germline, CDR1 is SQVTM and CDR2 is ANQGSEA. The CDR3 is 12 residues long. This chain's CDR3 is CSVRTGIETQYF. CDR3 nucleotides: TGCAGCGTTCGGACAGGGATCGAGACCCAGTACTTC.

This clonotype was seen repeatedly, ten times or more. This sequence joins TRBV7-2 and TRBJ2-7; no reliable D call. Trimming removed 5 bases from V and 4 bases from J, with 18 bases in between. The CDR3 is made up of 15 amino acids. The germline V gene has CDR1 SGHTA and CDR2 FQGNSA. CDR3 sequence (DNA): TGTGCCAGCAGCCCCCGGCAAGTCCTGGGGTACGAGCAGTACTTC. Its translation: CASSPRQVLGYEQYF. Looking up the rest from reference TRBV7-2 and TRBJ2-7 gives the full variable domain: GAGVSQSPSNKVTEKGKDVELRCDPISGHTALYWYRQSLGQGLEFLIYFQGNSAPDKSGLPSDRFSAERTGGSVSTLTIQRTQQEDSAVYLCASSPRQVLGYEQYFGPGTRLTVT.

This clonotype was detected ten times or more. This chain connects TRBV2 to TRBJ2-1; D call uncertain. This CDR3 spans 13 amino acids. From germline, CDR1 is SNHLY and CDR2 FYNNEI. V lost 4 bases, J lost 9 bases, and 13 bases lay in between. This CDR3 is CASSGLYDPEQFF. Here the CDR3 DNA reads TGTGCCAGCAGTGGACTCTATGATCCTGAGCAGTTCTTC.

This clonotype was observed a few times. The V and J genes are TRBV19 and TRBJ1-3; 7 nucleotides match TRBD1. The trim removed 3 bases at V and 4 bases at J, leaving 6 bases unmatched. The CDR3 sequence is 15 residues long. The germline V gene encodes CDR1 LNHDA and CDR2 SQIVND (reference sequence). CDR3 DNA: TGTGCCAGTAGTATCCAACAGGGGTTGGGAAACACCATATATTTT. Translating gives CASSIQQGLGNTIYF.

J is TRBJ1-2 and V is TRBV29-1, with D hard to call. Trimming removed 4 bases from V and 2 bases from J, with 8 bases in between. The CDR3 is 12 amino acids. Germline values: CDR1 SQVTM, CDR2 ANQGSEA. CDR3 coding DNA: TGCAGCGTTGCAGCAGGAAACTATGGCTACACCTTC. The encoded protein is CSVAAGNYGYTF.

The chain links TRBV27 to TRBJ2-5, with a possible D match to TRBD2 (6 bases). Trimming pared 6 bases from V and 2 bases from J, leaving 10 bases between. The CDR3 length is 13 residues. From germline, CDR1 is MNHEY and CDR2 SMNVEV (reference sequence). The CDR3 DNA is TGTGCCAGCAGGGACTATACTCAAGAGACCCAGTACTTC. Its protein product is CASRDYTQETQYF.

The chain has TRBV7-9 and TRBJ1-1; 9 bases map to TRBD1. Germline loops: CDR1 SEHNR, CDR2 FQNEAQ (reference sequence). The CDR3 is made up of 15 amino acids. Trimming cost V 4 bases and J 5 bases; bases outside gene matches: 8. CDR3: CASSSNRGPLTEAFF. The CDR3 DNA reads as TGTGCCAGCAGCTCGAACAGGGGGCCGTTGACTGAAGCTTTCTTT.

This clonotype was observed a few times. This chain joins TRBV19 and TRBJ1-1; possibly TRBD1 for D (6 bases). Trimming left V 10 bases short and J 0 bases short, with 12 bases between. CDR1 is LNHDA, CDR2 SQIVND, per germline (reference sequence). The CDR3 loop spans 13 amino acids. The CDR3 coding sequence is TGTGCCACTAAGGACAGCATGAACACTGAAGCTTTCTTT. This encodes CATKDSMNTEAFF.

The chain is built from TRBV25-1 and TRBJ2-2; D may be TRBD1 (6 bases). Germline V gives CDR1 MGHDK, CDR2 SYGVNS. Between the trimmed V and J ends, which lost 10 bases and 0 bases, there was a span of 12 bases. The CDR3 length is 14 residues. CDR3 in amino acids: CATRSGANTGELFF. The CDR3 DNA reads as TGTGCCACCCGATCAGGGGCGAACACCGGGGAGCTGTTTTTT.

The rearrangement links TRBV7-8 to TRBJ2-7; D is perhaps TRBD1 (5 bases). V was clipped by 3 bases and J by 3 bases, with 12 bases between them. The CDR3 covers 14 residues. The germline CDR1 and CDR2 sequences are SGHVS and FQNEAQ. The CDR3 DNA reads TGTGCCAGCAGCTTGAACAGGAACTACTACGAGCAGTACTTC. The encoded protein is CASSLNRNYYEQYF.

This clonotype occurred many times. This rearrangement joins TRBV30 to TRBJ1-1; D ambiguous. Germline CDR1 is GTSNPN and CDR2 is SVGIG (reference sequence). The CDR3 runs to 13 residues. V dropped 2 bases and J dropped 2 bases, with 9 bases sitting between them. CDR3 sequence: CAWSLSRNTEAFF. The DNA of the CDR3 is TGTGCCTGGAGTTTATCGCGCAACACTGAAGCTTTCTTT. Full variable domain (missing parts from reference TRBV30 and TRBJ1-1): SQTIHQWPATLVQPVGSPLSLECTVEGTSNPNLYWYRQAAGRGLQLLFYSVGIGQISSEVPQNLSASRPQDRQFILSSKKLLLSDSGFYLCAWSLSRNTEAFFGQGTRLTVV.

In this sample, this clonotype turned up many times. This chain connects TRBV12-3 or TRBV12-4 to TRBJ2-7, with no clear D. CDR3 length equals 12 residues. With 3 bases removed from V and 5 bases from J, the gap between germline ends came to 8 bases. CDR3 nucleotide sequence: TGTGCCAGCAGTTTCTCTGGGCACGAGCAGTACTTC. As protein: CASSFSGHEQYF.